This is a list of T cell receptor beta chains from one sample in a study of vaccination and CD4 T cells after COVID-19. TCRdb re-analysed the PCR reads in MiXCR, keeping a single row per CDR3 protein. The sample has roughly 9,800 distinct CDR3 sequences, approximately 75% seen once; the top ten hold about 9.8%. These TCRs are of unknown antigen specificity. Material: CD4+ T cells from blood, cultured in vitro. These receptors originate from a human donor who had recovered from COVID-19. CDR3s include the opening cysteine and the closing phenylalanine or tryptophan. D genes are given only for firm matches. Rows may omit the clone size; those that give it use once, few, many or a size class.

size: .
J: TRBJ2-7
D: .
V: TRBV7-9
CDR3: CASSLSGQGQSSYEQYF
DNA: TGTGCCAGCAGCTTAAGTGGTCAGGGGCAATCCTCCTACGAGCAGTACTTC

size: large
J: TRBJ1-5
D: TRBD1
V: TRBV20-1
CDR3: CSAQQGAIGNQPQHF
DNA: TGCAGTGCCCAACAGGGGGCGATCGGCAATCAGCCCCAGCATTTT

size: few
J: TRBJ2-2
D: TRBD2
V: TRBV6-2/TRBV6-3
CDR3: CATIRTSVGELFF
DNA: TGTGCCACGATCCGGACTAGCGTAGGGGAGCTGTTTTTT

size: .
J: TRBJ2-2
D: .
V: TRBV4-3
CDR3: CASSLSGMGELFF
DNA: TGCGCCAGCAGCCTGTCCGGGATGGGAGAGCTGTTTTTT

size: .
J: TRBJ1-5
D: TRBD1
V: TRBV6-2/TRBV6-3
CDR3: CASNRGYGQPQHF
DNA: TGTGCCAGCAACAGGGGCTATGGTCAGCCCCAGCATTTT

size: .
J: TRBJ1-5
D: .
V: TRBV6-2/TRBV6-3
CDR3: CASRLGVSNQPQHF
DNA: TGTGCCAGCAGACTCGGGGTTAGCAATCAGCCCCAGCATTTT

size: .
J: TRBJ1-5
D: .
V: TRBV27
CDR3: CASSLARGGPQHF
DNA: TGTGCCAGCAGCCTTGCGAGGGGTGGACCCCAGCATTTT

size: once
J: TRBJ1-1
D: .
V: TRBV7-9
CDR3: CASRPDRLNTEAFF
DNA: TGTGCCAGCAGACCAGACAGGCTAAACACTGAAGCTTTCTTT

size: .
J: TRBJ2-5
D: .
V: TRBV19
CDR3: CASSRSWNFEETQYF
DNA: TGTGCCAGTAGTCGTTCGTGGAATTTTGAAGAGACCCAGTACTTC

size: .
J: TRBJ1-2
D: .
V: TRBV29-1
CDR3: CSVAPSGPYGYTF
DNA: TGCAGCGTCGCCCCCTCAGGGCCCTATGGCTACACCTTC

size: few
J: TRBJ2-3
D: TRBD2
V: TRBV10-3
CDR3: CAIGTREGDTQYF
DNA: TGTGCCATCGGGACGAGGGAGGGAGATACGCAGTATTTT

size: .
J: TRBJ2-3
D: .
V: TRBV6-1
CDR3: CASSGHSDTQYF
DNA: TGTGCCAGCAGCGGACACTCAGATACGCAGTATTTT

size: .
J: TRBJ1-5
D: TRBD1
V: TRBV7-2
CDR3: CASSGQGSGNQPQHF
DNA: TGTGCCAGCAGCGGACAGGGTTCGGGCAATCAGCCCCAGCATTTT

size: .
J: TRBJ1-5
D: TRBD1
V: TRBV6-2/TRBV6-3
CDR3: CASSRSGTGLTEPQHF
DNA: TGTGCCAGCAGTCGATCCGGGACAGGTCTAACTGAGCCCCAGCATTTT

size: .
J: TRBJ2-6
D: .
V: TRBV7-3
CDR3: CASSLIAGSSGANVLTF
DNA: TGTGCCAGCAGCTTAATCGCAGGGAGCTCTGGGGCCAACGTCCTGACTTTC

size: .
J: TRBJ1-2
D: .
V: TRBV6-2/TRBV6-3
CDR3: CASSGRGYGYTF
DNA: TGTGCCAGCAGTGGCAGGGGCTATGGCTACACCTTC

size: .
J: TRBJ1-2
D: .
V: TRBV20-1
CDR3: CSVIEQGTYGYTF
DNA: TGCAGTGTGATCGAGCAGGGAACGTATGGCTACACCTTC

size: .
J: TRBJ2-5
D: TRBD2
V: TRBV10-3
CDR3: CAISESNPGTSGRETQYF
DNA: TGTGCCATCAGTGAGTCAAACCCCGGGACTAGCGGGAGAGAGACCCAGTACTTC